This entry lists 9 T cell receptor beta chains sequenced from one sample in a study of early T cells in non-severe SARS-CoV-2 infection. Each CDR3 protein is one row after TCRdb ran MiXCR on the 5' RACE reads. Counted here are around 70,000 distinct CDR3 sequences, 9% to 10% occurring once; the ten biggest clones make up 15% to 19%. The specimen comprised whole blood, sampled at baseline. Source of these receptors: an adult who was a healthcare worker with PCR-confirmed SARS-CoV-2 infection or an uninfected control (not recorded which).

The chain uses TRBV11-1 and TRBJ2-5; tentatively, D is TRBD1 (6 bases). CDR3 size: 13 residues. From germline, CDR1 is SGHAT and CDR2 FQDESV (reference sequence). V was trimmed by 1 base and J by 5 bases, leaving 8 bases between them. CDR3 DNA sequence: TGTGCCAGCAGCTTAGGCAGGGGCGAGACCCAGTACTTC. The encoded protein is CASSLGRGETQYF.

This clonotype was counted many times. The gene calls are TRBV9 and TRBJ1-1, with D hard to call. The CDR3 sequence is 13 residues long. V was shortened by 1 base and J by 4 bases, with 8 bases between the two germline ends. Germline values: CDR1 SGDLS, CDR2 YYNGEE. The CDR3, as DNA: TGTGCCAGCAGCGTATTTACGACCACTGAAGCTTTCTTT. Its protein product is CASSVFTTTEAFF.

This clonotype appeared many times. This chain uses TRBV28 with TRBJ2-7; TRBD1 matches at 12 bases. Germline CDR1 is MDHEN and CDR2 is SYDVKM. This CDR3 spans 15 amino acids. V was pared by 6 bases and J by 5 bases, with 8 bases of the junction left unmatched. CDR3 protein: CASSNPGQGANEQYF. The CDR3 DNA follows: TGTGCCAGCAGCAATCCGGGACAGGGGGCCAACGAGCAGTACTTC. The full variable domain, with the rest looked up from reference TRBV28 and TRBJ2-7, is DVKVTQSSRYLVKRTGEKVFLECVQDMDHENMFWYRQDPGLGLRLIYFSYDVKMKEKGDIPEGYSVSREKKERFSLILESASTNQTSMYLCASSNPGQGANEQYFGPGTRLTVT.

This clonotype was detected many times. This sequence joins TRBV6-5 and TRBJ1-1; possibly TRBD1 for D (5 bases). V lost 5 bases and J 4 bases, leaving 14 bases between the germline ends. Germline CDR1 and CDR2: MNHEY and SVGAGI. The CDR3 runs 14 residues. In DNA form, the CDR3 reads TGTGCCAGCAGTCCTGGACAATCTGCCACTGAAGCTTTCTTT. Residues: CASSPGQSATEAFF.

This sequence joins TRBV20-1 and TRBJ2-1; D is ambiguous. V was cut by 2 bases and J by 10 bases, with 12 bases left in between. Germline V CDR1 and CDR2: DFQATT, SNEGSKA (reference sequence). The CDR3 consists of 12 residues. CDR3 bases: TGCAGTGCTAGAAAGGGCCTATTCGAGCAGTTCTTC. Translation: CSARKGLFEQFF.

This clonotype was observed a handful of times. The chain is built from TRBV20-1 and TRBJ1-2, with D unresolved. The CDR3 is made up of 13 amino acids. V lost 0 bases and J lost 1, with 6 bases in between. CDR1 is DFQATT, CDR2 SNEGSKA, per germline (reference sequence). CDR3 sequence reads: CSARERINYGYTF. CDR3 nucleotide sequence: TGCAGTGCTAGAGAACGGATTAACTATGGCTACACCTTC.

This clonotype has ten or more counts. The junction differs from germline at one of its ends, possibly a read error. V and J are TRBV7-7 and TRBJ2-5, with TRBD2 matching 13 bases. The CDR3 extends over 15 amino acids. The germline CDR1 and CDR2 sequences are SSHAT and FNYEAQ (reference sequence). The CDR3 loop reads CASSSGLAGSETQYF. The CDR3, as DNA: TGTGCTAGCAGCTCGGGACTAGCGGGATCAGAGACCCAGTACTTC.

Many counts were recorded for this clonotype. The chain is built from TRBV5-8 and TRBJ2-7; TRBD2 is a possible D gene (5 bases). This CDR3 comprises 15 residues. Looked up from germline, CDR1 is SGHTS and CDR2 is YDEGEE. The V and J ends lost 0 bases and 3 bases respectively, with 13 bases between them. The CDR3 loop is CASSLEPGRSYEQYF. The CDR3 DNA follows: TGTGCCAGCAGCTTGGAACCGGGAAGGAGCTACGAGCAGTACTTC.

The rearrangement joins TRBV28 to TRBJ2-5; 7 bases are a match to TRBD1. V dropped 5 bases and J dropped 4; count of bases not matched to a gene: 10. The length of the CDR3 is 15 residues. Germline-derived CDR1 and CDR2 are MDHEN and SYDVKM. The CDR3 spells CASSPPGTALETQYF. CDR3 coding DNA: TGTGCCAGCAGTCCGCCAGGGACAGCCCTAGAGACCCAGTACTTC.